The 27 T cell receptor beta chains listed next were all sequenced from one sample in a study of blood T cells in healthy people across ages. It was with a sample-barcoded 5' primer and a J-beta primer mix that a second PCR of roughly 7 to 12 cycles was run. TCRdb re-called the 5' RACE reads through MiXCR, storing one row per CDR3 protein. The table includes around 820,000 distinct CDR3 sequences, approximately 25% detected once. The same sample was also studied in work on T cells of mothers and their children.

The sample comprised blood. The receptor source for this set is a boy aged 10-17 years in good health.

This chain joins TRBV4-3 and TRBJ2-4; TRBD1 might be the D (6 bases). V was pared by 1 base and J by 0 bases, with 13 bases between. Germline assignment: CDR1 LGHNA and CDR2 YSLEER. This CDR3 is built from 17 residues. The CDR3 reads CASSQAADRLAKNIQYF. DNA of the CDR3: TGCGCCAGCAGCCAAGCAGCGGACAGACTAGCCAAAAACATTCAGTACTTC.

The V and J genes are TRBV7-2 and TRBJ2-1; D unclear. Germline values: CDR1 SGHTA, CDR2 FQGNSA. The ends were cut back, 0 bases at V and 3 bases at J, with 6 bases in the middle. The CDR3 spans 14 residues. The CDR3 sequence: CASSLALLYNEQFF. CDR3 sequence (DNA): TGTGCCAGCAGCTTAGCTCTGCTCTACAATGAGCAGTTCTTC.

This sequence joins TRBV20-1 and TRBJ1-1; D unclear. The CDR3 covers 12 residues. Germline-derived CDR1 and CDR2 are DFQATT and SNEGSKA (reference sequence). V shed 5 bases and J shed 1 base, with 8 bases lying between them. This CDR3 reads CSAGVSNTEAFF. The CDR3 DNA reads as TGCAGTGCTGGAGTTTCGAACACTGAAGCTTTCTTT.

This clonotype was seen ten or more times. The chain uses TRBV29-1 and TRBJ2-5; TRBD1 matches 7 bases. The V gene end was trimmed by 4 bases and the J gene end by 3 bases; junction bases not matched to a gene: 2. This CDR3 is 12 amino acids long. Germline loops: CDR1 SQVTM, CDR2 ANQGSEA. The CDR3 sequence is CSVGTGEETQYF. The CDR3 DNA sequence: TGCAGCGTTGGGACAGGAGAAGAGACCCAGTACTTC. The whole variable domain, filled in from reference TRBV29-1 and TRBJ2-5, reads SAVISQKPSRDICQRGTSLTIQCQVDSQVTMMFWYRQQPGQSLTLIATANQGSEATYESGFVIDKFPISRPNLTFSTLTVSNMSPEDSSIYLCSVGTGEETQYFGPGTRLLVL.

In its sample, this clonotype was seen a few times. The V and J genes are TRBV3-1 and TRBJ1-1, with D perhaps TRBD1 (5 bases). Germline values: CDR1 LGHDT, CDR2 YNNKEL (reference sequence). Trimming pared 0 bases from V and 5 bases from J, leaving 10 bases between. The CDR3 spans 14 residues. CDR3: CASSQEPGRTEAFF. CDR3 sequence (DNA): TGTGCCAGCAGCCAAGAACCAGGGAGGACTGAAGCTTTCTTT.

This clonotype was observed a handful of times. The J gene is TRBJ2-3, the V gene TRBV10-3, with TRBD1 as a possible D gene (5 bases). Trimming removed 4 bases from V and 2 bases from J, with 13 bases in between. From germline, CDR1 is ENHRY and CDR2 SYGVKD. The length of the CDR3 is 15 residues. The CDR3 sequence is CAISASGLVTDTQYF. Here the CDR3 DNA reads TGTGCCATCAGTGCATCAGGGTTGGTCACAGATACGCAGTATTTT.

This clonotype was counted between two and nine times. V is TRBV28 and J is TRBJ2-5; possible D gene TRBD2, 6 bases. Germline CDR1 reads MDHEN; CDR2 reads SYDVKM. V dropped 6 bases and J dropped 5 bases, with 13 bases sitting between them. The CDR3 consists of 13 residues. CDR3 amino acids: CASSPGDGETQYF. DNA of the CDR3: TGTGCCAGCAGCCCGGGGGACGGCGAGACCCAGTACTTC.

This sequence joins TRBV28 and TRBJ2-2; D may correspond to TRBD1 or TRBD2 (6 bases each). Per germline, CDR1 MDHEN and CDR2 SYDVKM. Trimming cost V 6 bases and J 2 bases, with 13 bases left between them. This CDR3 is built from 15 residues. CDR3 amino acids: CASSSAGQNTGELFF. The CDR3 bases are TGTGCCAGCAGCTCGGCGGGACAAAACACCGGGGAGCTGTTTTTT.

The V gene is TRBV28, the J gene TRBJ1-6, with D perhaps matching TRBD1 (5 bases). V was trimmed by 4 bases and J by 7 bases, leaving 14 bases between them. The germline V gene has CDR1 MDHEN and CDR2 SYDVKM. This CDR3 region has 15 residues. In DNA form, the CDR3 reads TGTGCCAGCAGTTCCCCCGGGACCGGGAATTCACCCCTCCACTTT. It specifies CASSSPGTGNSPLHF.

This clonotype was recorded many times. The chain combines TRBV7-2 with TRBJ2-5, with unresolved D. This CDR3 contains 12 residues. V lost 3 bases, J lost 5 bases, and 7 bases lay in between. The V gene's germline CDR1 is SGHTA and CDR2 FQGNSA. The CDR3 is CASSFYGETQYF. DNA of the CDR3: TGTGCCAGCAGCTTCTATGGGGAGACCCAGTACTTC.

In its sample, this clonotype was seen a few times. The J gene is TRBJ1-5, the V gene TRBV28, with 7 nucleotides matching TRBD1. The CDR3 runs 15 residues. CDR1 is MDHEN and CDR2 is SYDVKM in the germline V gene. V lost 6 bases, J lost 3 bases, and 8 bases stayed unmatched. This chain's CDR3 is CASRTQQGTNQPQHF. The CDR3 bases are TGTGCCAGCAGAACCCAACAGGGGACCAATCAGCCCCAGCATTTT.

The CDR3 DNA sequence: TGTGCCAGCAGTGACGAGGGGTTGGAAGAGACCCAGTACTTC. Amino acids: CASSDEGLEETQYF. The chain is built from TRBV2 and TRBJ2-5, with D possibly called TRBD1 or TRBD2 (5 bases each). Germline loops: CDR1 SNHLY, CDR2 FYNNEI. CDR3 length equals 14 residues. The germline V and J ends were trimmed by 3 bases and 3 bases, with 11 bases remaining between them.

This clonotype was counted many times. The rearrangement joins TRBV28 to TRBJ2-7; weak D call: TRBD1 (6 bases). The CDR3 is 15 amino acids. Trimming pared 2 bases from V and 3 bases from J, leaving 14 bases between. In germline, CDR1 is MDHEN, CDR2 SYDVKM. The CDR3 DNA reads TGTGCCAGCAGTTTAGGTACAGGGTCTAACTACGAGCAGTACTTC. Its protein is CASSLGTGSNYEQYF. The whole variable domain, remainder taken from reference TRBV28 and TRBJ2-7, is DVKVTQSSRYLVKRTGEKVFLECVQDMDHENMFWYRQDPGLGLRLIYFSYDVKMKEKGDIPEGYSVSREKKERFSLILESASTNQTSMYLCASSLGTGSNYEQYFGPGTRLTVT.

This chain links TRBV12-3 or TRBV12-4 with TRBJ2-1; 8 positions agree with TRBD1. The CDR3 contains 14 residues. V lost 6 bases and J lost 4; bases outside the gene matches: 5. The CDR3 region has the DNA TGTGCCAGCAGGGGGACAGGTCTTTACAATGAGCAGTTCTTC. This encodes CASRGTGLYNEQFF.

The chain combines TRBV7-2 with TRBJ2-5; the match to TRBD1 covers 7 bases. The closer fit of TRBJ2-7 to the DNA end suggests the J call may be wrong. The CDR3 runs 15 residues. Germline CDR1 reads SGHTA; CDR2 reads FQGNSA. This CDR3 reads CASSLPGTEWREQYF. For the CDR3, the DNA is TGTGCCAGCAGCTTACCCGGGACAGAGTGGCGCGAGCAGTACTTC.

CDR3 region: CAISGGGYQETQYF. The CDR3 coding sequence is TGTGCCATCAGTGGCGGGGGGTACCAAGAGACCCAGTACTTC. This chain uses TRBV10-3 with TRBJ2-5; 8 nucleotides agree with TRBD2. This CDR3 region has 14 residues. V shed 4 bases and J 0 bases; nucleotides not matched to a gene: 1. Germline CDR1 ENHRY, CDR2 SYGVKD.

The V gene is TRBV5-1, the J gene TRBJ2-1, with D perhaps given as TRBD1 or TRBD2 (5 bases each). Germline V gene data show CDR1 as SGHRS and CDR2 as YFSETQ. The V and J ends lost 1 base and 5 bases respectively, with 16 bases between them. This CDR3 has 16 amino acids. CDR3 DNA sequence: TGCGCCAGCAGCTTGTCCCCGGGGACCAAGAACAATGAGCAGTTCTTC. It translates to CASSLSPGTKNNEQFF.

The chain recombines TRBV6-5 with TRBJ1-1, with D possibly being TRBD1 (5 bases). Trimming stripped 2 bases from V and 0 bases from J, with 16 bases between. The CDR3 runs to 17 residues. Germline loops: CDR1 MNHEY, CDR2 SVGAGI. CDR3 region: CASSYGVSLGVNTEAFF. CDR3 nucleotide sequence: TGTGCCAGCAGTTACGGGGTCAGTTTGGGGGTGAACACTGAAGCTTTCTTT.

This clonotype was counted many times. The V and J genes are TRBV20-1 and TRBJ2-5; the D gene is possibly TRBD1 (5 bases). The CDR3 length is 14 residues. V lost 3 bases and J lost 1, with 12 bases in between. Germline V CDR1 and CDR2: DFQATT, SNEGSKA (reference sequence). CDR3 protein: CSASQRTGQETQYF. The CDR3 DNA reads TGCAGTGCTAGTCAAAGAACAGGCCAAGAGACCCAGTACTTC.

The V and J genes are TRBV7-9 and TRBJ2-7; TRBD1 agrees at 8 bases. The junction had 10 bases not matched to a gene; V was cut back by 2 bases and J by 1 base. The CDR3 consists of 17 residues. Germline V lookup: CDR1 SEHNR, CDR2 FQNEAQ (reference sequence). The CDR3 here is CASSLPFSGGESYEQYF. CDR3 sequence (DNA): TGTGCCAGCAGCTTACCCTTTTCAGGGGGCGAGTCCTACGAGCAGTACTTC.

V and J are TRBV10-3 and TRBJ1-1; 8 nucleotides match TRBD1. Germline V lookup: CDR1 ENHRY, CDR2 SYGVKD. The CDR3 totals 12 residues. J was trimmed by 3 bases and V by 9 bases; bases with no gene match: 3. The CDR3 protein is CAIRTGYTEAFF. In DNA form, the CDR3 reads TGTGCCATAAGGACAGGGTACACTGAAGCTTTCTTT.

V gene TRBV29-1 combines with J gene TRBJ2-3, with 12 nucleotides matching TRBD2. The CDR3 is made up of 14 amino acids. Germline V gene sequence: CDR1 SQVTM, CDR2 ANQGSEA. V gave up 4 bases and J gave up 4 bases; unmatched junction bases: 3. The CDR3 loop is CSVASGGAADTQYF. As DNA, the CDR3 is TGCAGCGTTGCTAGCGGGGGGGCTGCAGATACGCAGTATTTT.

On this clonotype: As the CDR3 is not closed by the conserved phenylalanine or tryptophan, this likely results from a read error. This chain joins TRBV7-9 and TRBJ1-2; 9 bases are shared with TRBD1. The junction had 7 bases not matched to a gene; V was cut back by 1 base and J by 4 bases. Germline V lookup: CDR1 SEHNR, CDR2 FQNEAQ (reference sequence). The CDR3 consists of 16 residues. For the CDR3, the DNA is TGTGCCAGCAGCTTAGGTCCGGGGACAGGGTTCTATGGCTACACCCTC. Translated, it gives CASSLGPGTGFYGYTL.

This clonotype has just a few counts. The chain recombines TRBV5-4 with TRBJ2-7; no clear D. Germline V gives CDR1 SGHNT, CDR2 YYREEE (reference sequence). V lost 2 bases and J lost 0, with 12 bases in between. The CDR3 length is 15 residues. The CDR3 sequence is CASSFQARSSYEQYF. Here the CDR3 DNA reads TGTGCCAGCAGCTTTCAGGCTAGGAGCTCCTACGAGCAGTACTTC. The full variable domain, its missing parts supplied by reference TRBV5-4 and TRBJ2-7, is ETGVTQSPTHLIKTRGQQVTLRCSSQSGHNTVSWYQQALGQGPQFIFQYYREEENGRGNFPPRFSGLQFPNYSSELNVNALELDDSALYLCASSFQARSSYEQYFGPGTRLTVT.

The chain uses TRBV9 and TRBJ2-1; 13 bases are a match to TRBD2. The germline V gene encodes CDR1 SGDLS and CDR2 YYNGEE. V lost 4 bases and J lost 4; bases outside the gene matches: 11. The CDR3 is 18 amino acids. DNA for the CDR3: TGTGCCAGCAGCCCCAGGACTAGCGGGAGCTCGGGATACAATGAGCAGTTCTTC. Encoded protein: CASSPRTSGSSGYNEQFF.

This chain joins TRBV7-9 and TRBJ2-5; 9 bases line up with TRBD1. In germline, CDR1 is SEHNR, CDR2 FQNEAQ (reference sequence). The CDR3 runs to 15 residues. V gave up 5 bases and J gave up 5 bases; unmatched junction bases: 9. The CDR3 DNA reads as TGTGCCAGCAGCACCCGGGACAGGGTGGGGGAGACCCAGTACTTC. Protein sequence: CASSTRDRVGETQYF. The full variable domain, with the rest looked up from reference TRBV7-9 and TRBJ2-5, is DTGVSQNPRHKITKRGQNVTFRCDPISEHNRLYWYRQTLGQGPEFLTYFQNEAQLEKSRLLSDRFSAERPKGSFSTLEIQRTEQGDSAMYLCASSTRDRVGETQYFGPGTRLLVL.

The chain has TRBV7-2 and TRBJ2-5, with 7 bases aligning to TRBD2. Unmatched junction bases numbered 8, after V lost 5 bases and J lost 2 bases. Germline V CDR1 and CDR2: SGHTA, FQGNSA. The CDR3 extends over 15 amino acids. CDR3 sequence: CASSRITSDQETQYF. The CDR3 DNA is TGTGCCAGCAGCCGTATTACTAGCGATCAAGAGACCCAGTACTTC.